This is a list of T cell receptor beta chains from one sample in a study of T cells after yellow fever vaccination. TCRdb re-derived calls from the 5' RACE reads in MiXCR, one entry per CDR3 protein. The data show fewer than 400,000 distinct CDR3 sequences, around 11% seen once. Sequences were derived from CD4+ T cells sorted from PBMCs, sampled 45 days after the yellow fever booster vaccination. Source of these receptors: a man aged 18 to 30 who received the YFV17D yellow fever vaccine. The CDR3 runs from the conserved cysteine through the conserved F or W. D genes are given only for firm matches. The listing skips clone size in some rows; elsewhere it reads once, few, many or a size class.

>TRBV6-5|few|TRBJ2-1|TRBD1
TGTGCCAGCAGCCAGGACAGGCGCTACAATGAGCAGTTCTTC
CASSQDRRYNEQFF
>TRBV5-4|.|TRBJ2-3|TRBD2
TGTGCCAGCAGCTACGGGACTAGCGGGGGGGTGACAGATACGCAGTATTTT
CASSYGTSGGVTDTQYF
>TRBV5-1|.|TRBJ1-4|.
TGCGCCAGCAGCCGGGACGAGGCCGTGGAAAAACTGTTTTTT
CASSRDEAVEKLFF
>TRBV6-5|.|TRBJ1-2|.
TGTGCCAGCGGAGGGACCGCTAACTATGGCTACACCTTC
CASGGTANYGYTF
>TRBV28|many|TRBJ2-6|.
TGTGCCAGCAGTTTAATTACAGGGACTGGGGCCAACGTCCTGACTTTC
CASSLITGTGANVLTF
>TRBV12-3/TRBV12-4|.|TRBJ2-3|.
TGTGCCAGCAGCCCGCTGAGGGCGCGGGATACGCAGTATTTT
CASSPLRARDTQYF
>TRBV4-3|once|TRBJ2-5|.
TGCGCCAGCAGCCCGACAGGAGACGAGACCCAGTACTTC
CASSPTGDETQYF
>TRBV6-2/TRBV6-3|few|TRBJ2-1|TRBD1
TGTGCCAGCAGGGTGGGGACAGTGGGGAATGAGCAGTTCTTC
CASRVGTVGNEQFF
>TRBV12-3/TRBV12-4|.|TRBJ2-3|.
TGTGCCAGCACCCCGGACTACCCAGGAGATACGCAGTATTTT
CASTPDYPGDTQYF
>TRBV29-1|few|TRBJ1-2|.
TGCAGCGTTAAATTCGGGGGCTACACCTTC
CSVKFGGYTF
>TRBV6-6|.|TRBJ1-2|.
TGTGCCAGCACCTCCGGGACGGAGTATGGCTACACCTTC
CASTSGTEYGYTF
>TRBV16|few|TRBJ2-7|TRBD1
TGTGCCAGCACGCGGGGGACAGGGTTGTTTGAGCAGTACTTC
CASTRGTGLFEQYF
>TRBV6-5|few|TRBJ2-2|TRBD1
TGTGCCAGCCGGACAGGCCTTTACACCGGGGAGCTGTTTTTT
CASRTGLYTGELFF
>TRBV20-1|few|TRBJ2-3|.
TGCAGTGCTTCTCAGGAGGCGGGACGCACAGATACGCAGTATTTT
CSASQEAGRTDTQYF
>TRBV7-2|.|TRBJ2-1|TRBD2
TGTGCCAGCAGCCTACGTATAGCGGGGGGACGGGATGAGCAGTTCTTC
CASSLRIAGGRDEQFF
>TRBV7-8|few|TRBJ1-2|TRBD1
TGTGCCAGCAGCGCGACAGGGGGTGACCTTAAAGGGGGCTACACCTTC
CASSATGGDLKGGYTF
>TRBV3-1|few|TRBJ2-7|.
TGTGCCAGCAGCCCCCGGGCGGGACAGTCCTACGAGCAGTACTTC
CASSPRAGQSYEQYF
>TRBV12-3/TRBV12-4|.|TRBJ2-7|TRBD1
TGTGCCAGCAGTGACCCGGGACAGGGGAACGAGCAGTACTTC
CASSDPGQGNEQYF
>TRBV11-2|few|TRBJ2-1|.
TGTGCCAGCAGTCCGGGGGGCGTCAATGAGCAGTTCTTC
CASSPGGVNEQFF
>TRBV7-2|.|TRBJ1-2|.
TGTGCCAGCAGCTTGTCGGTGGGAGAGAACTATGGCTACACCTTC
CASSLSVGENYGYTF
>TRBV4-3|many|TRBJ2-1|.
TGCGCCAGCAGCCAAGAAAACGGGCTCACAGGGCCCTACAATGAGCAGTTCTTC
CASSQENGLTGPYNEQFF
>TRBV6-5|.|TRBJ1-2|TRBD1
TGTGCCAGCAGTTACTCGACAGGGGCATATGGCTACACCTTC
CASSYSTGAYGYTF
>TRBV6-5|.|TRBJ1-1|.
TGTGCCAGCAGTTACTCGGCAGGGGCCGGCGACACTGAAGCTTTCTTT
CASSYSAGAGDTEAFF
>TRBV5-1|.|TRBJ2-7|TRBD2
TGCGCCAGCAGCTTGGATCTAGCGGGTGAAGCCGACGAGCAGTACTTC
CASSLDLAGEADEQYF
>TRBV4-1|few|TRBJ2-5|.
TGCGCCAGCAGCCAAGAAACGGCGGGTACGGGGTCCCAGTACTTC
CASSQETAGTGSQYF
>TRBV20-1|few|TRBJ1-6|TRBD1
TGCAGTGCTAGAGTGACAGGGCTTGGTTCACCCCTCCACTTT
CSARVTGLGSPLHF
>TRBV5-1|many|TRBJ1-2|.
TGCGCCAGCAGCCTCGGACAAGTTAACTATGGCTACACCTTC
CASSLGQVNYGYTF
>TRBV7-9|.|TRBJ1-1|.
TGTGCCAGCAGCTTAGGGCAGGGACGCTTGAAGAACACTGAAGCTTTCTTT
CASSLGQGRLKNTEAFF
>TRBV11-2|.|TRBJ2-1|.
TGTGCCAGCAGCTTAGAAGGGATCTACAATGAGCAGTTCTTC
CASSLEGIYNEQFF
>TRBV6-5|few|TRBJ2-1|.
TGTGCCAGCAGTTCGGGGGACAGCTACAATGAGCAGTTCTTC
CASSSGDSYNEQFF
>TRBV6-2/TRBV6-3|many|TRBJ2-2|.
TGTGCCAGCGGGGGATTCGAAACCGGGGAGCTGTTTTTT
CASGGFETGELFF
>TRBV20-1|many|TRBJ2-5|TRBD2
TGCAGTGCTAGAGGTAGCGGGGCCCCGACCCAGTACTTC
CSARGSGAPTQYF
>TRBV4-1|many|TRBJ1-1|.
TGCGCCAGCAAAAACATATTGGCCCTACCTGAAGCTTTCTTT
CASKNILALPEAFF
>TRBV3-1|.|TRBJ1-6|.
TGTGCCAGCAGCAGCTTCAGGGACTCACCCCTCCACTTT
CASSSFRDSPLHF
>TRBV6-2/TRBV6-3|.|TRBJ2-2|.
TGTGCCAGCCGACAGAGTTTAATTACCGGGGAGCTGTTTTTT
CASRQSLITGELFF
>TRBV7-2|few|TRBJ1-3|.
TGTGCCAGCAGCTTAGTGACAACTGGAAACACCATATATTTT
CASSLVTTGNTIYF
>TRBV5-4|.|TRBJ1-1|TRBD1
TGTGCCAGCAGCCGGGACAGTCTGAACACTGAAGCTTTCTTT
CASSRDSLNTEAFF
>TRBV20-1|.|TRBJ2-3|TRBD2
TGCAGTGCTTGCCCTCCTCTAGCGGGGGGACCCGATACGCAGTATTTT
CSACPPLAGGPDTQYF
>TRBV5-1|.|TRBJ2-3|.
TGCGCCAGCAGCTTGGTTGGGGGAAAGCCAGATACGCAGTATTTT
CASSLVGGKPDTQYF
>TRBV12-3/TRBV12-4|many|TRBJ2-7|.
TGTGCCAGCAGTTACGGATACGAGCAGTACTTC
CASSYGYEQYF
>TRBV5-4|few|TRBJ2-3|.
TGTGCCAGCAGCGACCGAGGGAGGGGGAGCACAGATACGCAGTATTTT
CASSDRGRGSTDTQYF
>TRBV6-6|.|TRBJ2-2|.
TGTGCCACAGACCGGGACTTATACACCGGGGAGCTGTTTTTT
CATDRDLYTGELFF
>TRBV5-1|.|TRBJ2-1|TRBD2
TGCGCCAGCAGCTTGCCCCTAGCGGGGGGGCATGAGCAGTTCTTC
CASSLPLAGGHEQFF
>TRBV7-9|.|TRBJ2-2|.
TGTGCCAGCAGCTTAGTCGGTAGCACCGGGGAGCTGTTTTTT
CASSLVGSTGELFF
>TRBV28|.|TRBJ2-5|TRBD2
TGTGCCAGCAAGCGGGGGGGGCACGGGACCCAGTACTTC
CASKRGGHGTQYF